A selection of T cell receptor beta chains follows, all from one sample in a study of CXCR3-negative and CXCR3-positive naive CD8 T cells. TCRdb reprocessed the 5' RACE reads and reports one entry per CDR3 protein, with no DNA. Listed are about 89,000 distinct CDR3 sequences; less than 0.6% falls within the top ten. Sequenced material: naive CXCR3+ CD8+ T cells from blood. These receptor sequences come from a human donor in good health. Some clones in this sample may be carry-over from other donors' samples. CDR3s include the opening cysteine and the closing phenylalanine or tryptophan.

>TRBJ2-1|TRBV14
CASSQVRRSEQFF
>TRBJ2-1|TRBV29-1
CSVERRDNEQFF
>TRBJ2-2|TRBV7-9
CASSLGSINTGELFF
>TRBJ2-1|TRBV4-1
CASSHVLGNDEQFF
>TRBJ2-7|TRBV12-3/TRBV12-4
CASSPTTSGNSYEQYF
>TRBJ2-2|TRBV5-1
CASSLYQGANGELFF
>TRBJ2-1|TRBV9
CASSATGNEQFF
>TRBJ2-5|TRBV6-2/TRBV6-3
CASSYPTGVETQYF
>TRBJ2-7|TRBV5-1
CASSFAGGSYEQYF
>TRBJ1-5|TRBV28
CASSFFRESNQPQHF
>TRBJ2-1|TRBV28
CASSFREGRRTSGGNEQFF
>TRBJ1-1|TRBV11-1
CASSRSTPSTEAFF
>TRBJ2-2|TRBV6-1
CASSGEVTAANTGELFF
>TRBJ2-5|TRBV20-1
CSAEAGGPGETQYF
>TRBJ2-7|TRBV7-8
CASRLQGAVNYEQYF
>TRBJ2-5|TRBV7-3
CASSALGGLAETQYF
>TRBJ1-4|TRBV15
CATSKGATNEKLFF
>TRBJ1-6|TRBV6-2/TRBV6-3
CASSFAQDRVNSPLHF
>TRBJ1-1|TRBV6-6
CASSLVREGQVRGVF
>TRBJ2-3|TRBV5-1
CASSGGAGEDTQYF
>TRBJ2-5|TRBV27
CASSFIYPLVTGETQYF
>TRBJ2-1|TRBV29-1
CSVEQGWASGRDEQFF
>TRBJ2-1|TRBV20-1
CSARDLSGGDNEQFF
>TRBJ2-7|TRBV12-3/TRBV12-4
CASSATLTGVSYEQYF
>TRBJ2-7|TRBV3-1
CASSPALGGVAYEQYF
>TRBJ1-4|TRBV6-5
CASSYSKDTLYPEKLFF
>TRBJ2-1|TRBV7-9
CASSPGADNEQFF
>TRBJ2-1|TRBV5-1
CASSLLASGDYNEQFF
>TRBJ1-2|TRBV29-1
CSAPWEGTSYTF
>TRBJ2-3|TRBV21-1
CASSAKDGTQYF
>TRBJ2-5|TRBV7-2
CASSLALGQGVEETQYF
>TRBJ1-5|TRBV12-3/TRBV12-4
CASSPDSRNQPQHF
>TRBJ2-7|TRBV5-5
CASSLSPGQLEQYF
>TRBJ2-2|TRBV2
CASSGTPNTGELFF
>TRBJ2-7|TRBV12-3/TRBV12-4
CASSPSGGFVEQYF
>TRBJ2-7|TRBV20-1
CSAYSRGTYEQYF
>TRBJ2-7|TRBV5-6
CASSLDRDSAEQYF
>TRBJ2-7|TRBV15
CATSTGLGNYEQYF
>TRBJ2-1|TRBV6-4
CASSDDSSSYNEQFF
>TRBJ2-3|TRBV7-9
CASSHPGQGGDTQYF
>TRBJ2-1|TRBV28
CASSFPSGSASYNEQFF
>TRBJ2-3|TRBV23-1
CASSERGGGTDTQYF